Following are 13 T cell receptor beta chains from one sample sequenced in a study of shared clonotypes between healthy human individuals. Profiled with immunoSEQ multiplex PCR; TCRdb holds only in-frame clones, not every one. The sample lists about 1.1 million clones, about four fifths occurring once. Sequenced input: memory CD4+ T cells from PBMCs. Regarding subset: CD45RA-negative fraction. Source of these receptors: a man aged 18 to 30 in good health. Some clones in this sample may be carry-over from other donors' samples.

The gene calls are TRBV19 and TRBJ1-4; TRBD1 matches 9 bases. CDR3 length equals 18 residues. CDR1 is LNHDA, CDR2 SQIVND, per germline (reference sequence). V gave up 3 bases and J gave up 0 bases; unmatched junction bases: 8. CDR3 region: CASSIRRGQGATNEKLFF. For the CDR3, the DNA is TGTGCCAGTAGTATTCGTCGGGGACAGGGCGCAACTAATGAAAAACTGTTTTTT.

The chain combines TRBV27 with TRBJ2-2, with D possibly TRBD2 on 6 matching bases. CDR3 length equals 17 residues. Trimming shortened V by 4 bases and J by 6 bases, and 21 bases separated the two germline ends. CDR1 and CDR2 from the germline V gene are MNHEY and SMNVEV (reference sequence). The CDR3 nucleotides are TGTGCCAGCAGTTCCCTCTCAGGAGGGTATGAACCCGGGGAGCTGTTTTTT. Translating gives CASSSLSGGYEPGELFF.

V gene TRBV7-9 combines with J gene TRBJ2-1, with 10 nucleotides matching TRBD2. Germline CDR1 is SEHNR and CDR2 is FQNEAQ (reference sequence). The CDR3 is made up of 16 amino acids. V dropped 1 base and J dropped 3; count of bases not matched to a gene: 3. CDR3 residues: CASSLGLAGGYNEQFF. The CDR3 DNA is TGTGCCAGCAGCTTAGGGTTAGCGGGGGGCTACAATGAGCAGTTCTTC. Supplemented by reference TRBV7-9 and TRBJ2-1, the full variable domain reads DTGVSQNPRHKITKRGQNVTFRCDPISEHNRLYWYRQTLGQGPEFLTYFQNEAQLEKSRLLSDRFSAERPKGSFSTLEIQRTEQGDSAMYLCASSLGLAGGYNEQFFGPGTRLTVL.

This chain links TRBV20-1 with TRBJ2-1; D is uncertain. With 5 bases removed from V and 7 bases from J, the gap between germline ends came to 9 bases. Germline V gene lookup returns CDR1 DFQATT and CDR2 SNEGSKA (reference sequence). The CDR3 runs to 11 residues. For the CDR3, the DNA is TGCAGTGCTGCCCCCGGGAATGAGCAGTTCTTC. The encoded protein is CSAAPGNEQFF.

This clone was seen a handful of times. This chain joins TRBV25-1 and TRBJ1-2; D gene ambiguous. V lost 3 bases and J lost 6, with 8 bases in between. The CDR3 has 12 amino acids. Germline lookup yields CDR1 MGHDK and CDR2 SYGVNS. The CDR3 DNA reads TGTGCCAGCAGTGATAGCTGGGATGGCTACACCTTC. Translating gives CASSDSWDGYTF.

V and J are TRBV29-1 and TRBJ1-2; D gene ambiguous. CDR1 is SQVTM, CDR2 ANQGSEA, per germline. This CDR3 comprises 10 residues. Trimming stripped 6 bases from V and 3 bases from J, with 5 bases between. The CDR3 spells CSVWDYGYTF. The CDR3 DNA is TGCAGCGTATGGGACTATGGCTACACCTTC.

V is TRBV19 and J is TRBJ1-2, with 7 bases lining up with TRBD1. CDR3 length: 16 amino acids. The germline V gene has CDR1 LNHDA and CDR2 SQIVND (reference sequence). The J segment lost 1 base and the V segment lost 4 bases, leaving 9 bases of the junction unmatched. As DNA, the CDR3 is TGTGCCAGTAGTACCCACCGCGACAGGGTTAACTATGGCTACACCTTC. Protein product: CASSTHRDRVNYGYTF.

This clone was picked up one time. This rearrangement joins TRBV5-4 to TRBJ2-7, with a weak D call TRBD1 (6 bases). Germline V gene sequence: CDR1 SGHNT, CDR2 YYREEE (reference sequence). Trimming took 4 bases from V and 3 from J, leaving 14 bases between them. The CDR3 sequence is 14 residues long. CDR3 sequence reads: CASSPAGQNYEQYF. In DNA, the CDR3 is TGTGCCAGCAGCCCCGCTGGACAGAACTACGAGCAGTACTTC.

The chain combines TRBV19 with TRBJ1-1; perhaps TRBD1 as D (5 bases). Germline CDR1 reads LNHDA; CDR2 reads SQIVND (reference sequence). CDR3 length equals 12 residues. V lost 0 bases and J 10 bases, leaving 9 bases between the germline ends. CDR3 in amino acids: CASSIEAGRAFF. CDR3 nucleotide sequence: TGTGCCAGTAGTATAGAAGCGGGGCGAGCTTTCTTT. The entire variable domain, with the rest obtained from reference TRBV19 and TRBJ1-1, is as follows: DGGITQSPKYLFRKEGQNVTLSCEQNLNHDAMYWYRQDPGQGLRLIYYSQIVNDFQKGDIAEGYSVSREKKESFPLTVTSAQKNPTAFYLCASSIEAGRAFFGQGTRLTVV.

J is TRBJ2-5 and V is TRBV5-1; perhaps TRBD2 as D (8 bases). Germline CDR1 is SGHRS and CDR2 is YFSETQ. The CDR3 consists of 17 residues. The V and J ends lost 6 bases and 2 bases respectively, with 23 bases between them. The CDR3 nucleotides are TGCGCCAGCACAAGCGGGGGAAGGACAGGAAATCAAGAGACCCAGTACTTC. Translation gives CASTSGGRTGNQETQYF.

This sequence joins TRBV7-2 and TRBJ2-1; TRBD2 aligns across 15 bases. This CDR3 spans 14 amino acids. The trim removed 4 bases at V and 14 bases at J, leaving 6 bases unmatched. CDR1 and CDR2 (germline): SGHTA, FQGNSA. CDR3 protein: CASSSGLAGGPEFF. The CDR3 DNA follows: TGTGCCAGCAGCTCCGGACTAGCGGGAGGGCCCGAGTTCTTC.

The chain joins TRBV4-1 to TRBJ1-3, with D hard to call. Per germline, CDR1 MGHRA and CDR2 YSYEKL. The CDR3 spans 18 residues. V was pared by 1 base and J by 0 bases, with 16 bases between. The CDR3 nucleotides read TGCGCCAGCAGCCAAGTTCTTTCGGGCAGAAGCTCTGGAAACACCATATATTTT. Encoded protein: CASSQVLSGRSSGNTIYF.

The rearrangement joins TRBV11-2 to TRBJ1-2, with a tentative D call TRBD1 (6 bases). The germline V gene has CDR1 SGHAT and CDR2 FQNNGV. The CDR3 has 16 residues. With 5 bases removed from V and 4 bases from J, the gap between germline ends came to 20 bases. In DNA form, the CDR3 reads TGTGCCAGCAGCCCCCCAGGACAGCCCGTTAGCTATGGCTACACCTTC. Its translation is CASSPPGQPVSYGYTF.